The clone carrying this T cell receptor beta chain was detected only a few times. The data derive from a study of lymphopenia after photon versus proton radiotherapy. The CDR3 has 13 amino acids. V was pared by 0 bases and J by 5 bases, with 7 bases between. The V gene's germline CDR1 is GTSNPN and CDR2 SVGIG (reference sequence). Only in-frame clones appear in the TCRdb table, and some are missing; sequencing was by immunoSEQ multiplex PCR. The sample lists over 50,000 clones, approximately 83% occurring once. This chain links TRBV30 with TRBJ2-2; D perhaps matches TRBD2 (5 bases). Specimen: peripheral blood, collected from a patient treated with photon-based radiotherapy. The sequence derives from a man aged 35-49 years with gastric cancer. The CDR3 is CAWSVRGTGELFF. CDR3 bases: TGTGCCTGGAGTGTACGGGGAACCGGGGAGCTGTTTTTT. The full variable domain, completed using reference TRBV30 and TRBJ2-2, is SQTIHQWPATLVQPVGSPLSLECTVEGTSNPNLYWYRQAAGRGLQLLFYSVGIGQISSEVPQNLSASRPQDRQFILSSKKLLLSDSGFYLCAWSVRGTGELFFGEGSRLTVL.